This T cell receptor beta chain was sequenced for a study of cytomegalovirus exposure and HLA in healthy donors. Whole-study findings and limits: Immune exposure was documented only through CMV serostatus. V- and J-gene trimming of TCR beta was linked (in a later analysis) to a missense DCLRE1C variant. As was reported, the HLA-A and HLA-B alleles of most subjects were accurately predicted from TCR beta sequences. An analysis done earlier found most TCR beta V segments productive about 90% or about 30% of the time.

Germline V CDR1 and CDR2: LNHDA, SQIVND (reference sequence). The V and J ends lost 9 bases and 2 bases respectively, with 10 bases between them. CDR3 length equals 12 residues. The PCR had 60 Vbeta and 13 Jbeta primers. Using immunoSEQ multiplex PCR, the repertoire was profiled, and TCRdb retains in-frame clones only, with some absent. The sample holds about 100,000 clones; more than 75% are singletons and the top ten take about 4%. Details on this clone: Its antigen is still unknown.

The sample was PBMCs. The clonotype was recovered from a woman aged 40 to 50 in good health and CMV-seronegative. This chain joins TRBV19 and TRBJ1-2; a possible D gene is TRBD1 (6 bases). The CDR3 nucleotides read TGTGCCAGCCAACAGGGAAACTATGGCTACACCTTC. It is translated as CASQQGNYGYTF. The entire variable domain, with the rest obtained from reference TRBV19 and TRBJ1-2, is as follows: DGGITQSPKYLFRKEGQNVTLSCEQNLNHDAMYWYRQDPGQGLRLIYYSQIVNDFQKGDIAEGYSVSREKKESFPLTVTSAQKNPTAFYLCASQQGNYGYTFGSGTRLTVV.